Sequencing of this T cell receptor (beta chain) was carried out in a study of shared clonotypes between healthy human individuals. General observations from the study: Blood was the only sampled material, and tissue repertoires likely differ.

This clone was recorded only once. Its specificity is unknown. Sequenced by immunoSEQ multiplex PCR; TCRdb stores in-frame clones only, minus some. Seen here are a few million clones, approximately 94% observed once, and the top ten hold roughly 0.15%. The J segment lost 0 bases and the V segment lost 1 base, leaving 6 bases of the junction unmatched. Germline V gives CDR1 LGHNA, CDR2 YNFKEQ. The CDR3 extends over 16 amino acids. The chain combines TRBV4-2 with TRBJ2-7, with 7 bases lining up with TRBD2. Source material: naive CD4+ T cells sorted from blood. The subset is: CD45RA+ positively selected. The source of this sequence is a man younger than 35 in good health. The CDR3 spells CASSQVGPSGSYEQYF. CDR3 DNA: TGTGCCAGCAGCCAAGTCGGTCCTAGCGGCTCCTACGAGCAGTACTTC.